Included here is one T cell receptor (beta chain) sequence, with context. At collection, donors were nominally healthy, but unrecorded immune exposures were probable. The CDR3 runs 14 residues. Germline V gene lookup returns CDR1 SGHVS and CDR2 FQNEAQ. V lost 6 bases and J lost 0, with 12 bases in between. The PCR ran on 60 Vbeta and 13 Jbeta primers. Clones were read by immunoSEQ multiplex PCR, and TCRdb kept only the in-frame ones, dropping some. The profile shows approximately 170,000 clones, roughly 73% of them singletons. This sample is part of a study of cytomegalovirus exposure and HLA in healthy donors.

This receptor was identified in a female donor in good health and CMV-seronegative. Sequences were obtained from PBMCs. This rearrangement joins TRBV7-8 to TRBJ2-7; D unresolved. CDR3 residues: CASRDKLNSYEQYF. CDR3 sequence (DNA): TGTGCCAGCAGAGACAAGCTAAACTCCTACGAGCAGTACTTC. Using reference TRBV7-8 and TRBJ2-7 for the parts outside the CDR3, the full variable domain is GAGVSQSPRYKVAKRGQDVALRCDPISGHVSLFWYQQALGQGPEFLTYFQNEAQLDKSGLPSDRFFAERPEGSVSTLKIQRTQQEDSAVYLCASRDKLNSYEQYFGPGTRLTVT.